Shown below are 8 T cell receptor beta chains from a single sample sequenced in a study of cytomegalovirus exposure and HLA in healthy donors. The PCR had 60 Vbeta and 13 Jbeta primers. Here immunoSEQ multiplex PCR was the method, and the copy in TCRdb shows in-frame clones only, minus some. The sample table sets out 120,000 or so clones. The sample consisted of PBMCs. The receptors derive from a man aged 18-30 years in good health and CMV-seronegative.

The chain couples TRBV5-1 to TRBJ1-1; TRBD1 might be the D (5 bases). Deletions cut 7 bases from V and 1 base from J, with 14 bases between. The CDR3 has 14 amino acids. CDR1 and CDR2 from the germline V gene are SGHRS and YFSETQ. The CDR3 reads CASRQRIENTEAFF. In nucleotides, the CDR3 is TGCGCCAGCCGACAGAGGATAGAGAACACTGAAGCTTTCTTT.

V usage is TRBV6-5 and J usage is TRBJ1-3; the D gene is possibly TRBD1 (5 bases). The V end lost 2 bases, the J end lost 3 bases, and 5 bases lay between the germline ends. This CDR3 is built from 13 residues. Germline CDR1 and CDR2: MNHEY and SVGAGI. The CDR3 DNA follows: TGTGCCAGCAGTTACGACAGTGGAAACACCATATATTTT. Its protein is CASSYDSGNTIYF.

The chain is built from TRBV5-1 and TRBJ1-1, with D maybe TRBD1 (6 bases). The ends were cut back, 4 bases at V and 1 base at J, with 11 bases in the middle. The CDR3 extends over 14 amino acids. Germline V gene data show CDR1 as SGHRS and CDR2 as YFSETQ. CDR3 DNA: TGCGCCAGCAGCCCCGGGGGGGCGAACACTGAAGCTTTCTTT. Residues: CASSPGGANTEAFF.

This rearrangement joins TRBV7-6 to TRBJ2-7, with D tentatively TRBD2 (5 bases). The CDR3 loop spans 16 amino acids. Trimming removed 4 bases from V and 1 base from J, with 17 bases in between. The V gene's germline CDR1 is SGHVS and CDR2 FNYEAQ. The CDR3 nucleotides read TGTGCCAGCAGCTCCCTCGGGCGGGCAGTTTCCTACGAGCAGTACTTC. It encodes CASSSLGRAVSYEQYF.

This sequence joins TRBV7-8 and TRBJ2-1, with 14 bases fitting TRBD2. CDR3 length: 14 residues. The junction had 6 bases not matched to a gene; V was cut back by 11 bases and J by 6 bases. CDR1 is SGHVS, CDR2 FQNEAQ, per germline. The CDR3 DNA reads TGTGCCGCGCCAGGACTAGCGGGAGGCAATGAGCAGTTCTTC. Protein: CAAPGLAGGNEQFF.

The chain carries TRBV11-2 and TRBJ2-2; possibly TRBD2 for D (5 bases). Trimming removed 1 base at V and 4 bases at J, with 10 bases between. Germline-derived CDR1 and CDR2 are SGHAT and FQNNGV. The length of the CDR3 is 15 residues. As DNA, the CDR3 is TGTGCCAGCAGCTTAGCCCCTAGCTCCACCGGGGAGCTGTTTTTT. It yields the protein CASSLAPSSTGELFF. The full variable domain, in which reference TRBV11-2 and TRBJ2-2 provide the parts outside the CDR3, is EAGVAQSPRYKIIEKRQSVAFWCNPISGHATLYWYQQILGQGPKLLIQFQNNGVVDDSQLPKDRFSAERLKGVDSTLKIQPAKLEDSAVYLCASSLAPSSTGELFFGEGSRLTVL.

The chain employs TRBV12-5 and TRBJ2-3, with 9 bases fitting TRBD1. The CDR3 is 15 residues long. Germline-derived CDR1 and CDR2 are LGHNT and FRNRAP. Trimming removed 5 bases from V and 4 bases from J; junction bases left unmatched: 7. As DNA, the CDR3 is TGTGCTAGTGGTACCGGACAGGGGATGGCAGATACGCAGTATTTT. Protein sequence: CASGTGQGMADTQYF.

The rearrangement joins TRBV5-1 to TRBJ1-2; 8 bases match TRBD1. The CDR3 sequence is 15 residues long. CDR1 is SGHRS and CDR2 is YFSETQ in the germline V gene. V lost 4 bases, J lost 7 bases, and 12 bases stayed unmatched. Here the CDR3 reads CASSGETGVSSGYTF. In DNA, the CDR3 is TGCGCCAGCAGCGGAGAGACAGGGGTCTCCTCTGGCTACACCTTC.